These 25 T cell receptor beta chains came from one sample sequenced in a study of cytomegalovirus exposure and HLA in healthy donors. PCR employed 60 Vbeta and 13 Jbeta primers. TCRdb's copy holds only in-frame clones and misses some; the assay was immunoSEQ multiplex PCR. The profile shows 100,000 to 150,000 clones, roughly 72% of them singletons. Sequencing was carried out using PBMCs. The receptors come from a woman in her fifties or sixties in good health and CMV-seronegative.

CDR3 nucleotide sequence: TGCGCCAGCAGCCCCCAGGACAACTTTGAAGCTTTCTTT. It yields the protein CASSPQDNFEAFF. The genes are TRBV5-1 and TRBJ1-1; tentatively, D is TRBD1 (5 bases). Germline assignment: CDR1 SGHRS and CDR2 YFSETQ. Trimming cost V 4 bases and J 7 bases, with 14 bases left between them. This CDR3 contains 13 residues.

This clone was counted only a few times. The genes are TRBV5-8 and TRBJ2-6; 7 nucleotides agree with TRBD1. With V trimmed by 3 bases and J by 0 bases, 6 bases remained unmatched. The CDR3 consists of 17 residues. CDR1 SGHTS and CDR2 YDEGEE come from the germline V gene. CDR3 region: CASSSNRGISGANVLTF. The CDR3 DNA reads TGTGCCAGCAGCTCGAACAGGGGAATCTCTGGGGCCAACGTCCTGACTTTC.

The CDR3 bases are TGTGCCAGCAGTTTCACAGGGGAGGAAAAACTGTTTTTT. Translating it yields CASSFTGEEKLFF. The chain joins TRBV28 to TRBJ1-4; 7 bases line up with TRBD1. V lost 3 bases, J lost 8 bases, and 3 bases stayed unmatched. Germline CDR1 reads MDHEN; CDR2 reads SYDVKM. The CDR3 has 13 amino acids.

The rearrangement links TRBV19 to TRBJ1-2; a weak D match, TRBD1 (6 bases). Germline loops: CDR1 LNHDA, CDR2 SQIVND (reference sequence). This CDR3 is built from 16 residues. V was clipped by 2 bases and J by 6 bases, with 19 bases between them. This CDR3 reads CASSIQGQRVWDGYTF. The CDR3 DNA is TGTGCCAGTAGTATACAAGGACAGAGGGTTTGGGATGGCTACACCTTC.

The chain links TRBV7-2 to TRBJ2-5; weak D call: TRBD1 (5 bases). Germline CDR1 SGHTA, CDR2 FQGNSA. Trimming stripped 6 bases from V and 2 bases from J, with 7 bases between. CDR3 length equals 12 residues. The chain's CDR3 is CASSRQQETQYF. The CDR3 bases are TGTGCCAGCAGTCGACAGCAAGAGACCCAGTACTTC. The complete variable domain, with remaining parts taken from reference TRBV7-2 and TRBJ2-5, reads GAGVSQSPSNKVTEKGKDVELRCDPISGHTALYWYRQSLGQGLEFLIYFQGNSAPDKSGLPSDRFSAERTGGSVSTLTIQRTQQEDSAVYLCASSRQQETQYFGPGTRLLVL.

In its sample, this clone was seen once. The gene calls are TRBV2 and TRBJ2-3; possibly TRBD2 for D (5 bases). The CDR3 runs 14 residues. The V gene's germline CDR1 is SNHLY and CDR2 FYNNEI. V was clipped by 8 bases and J by 0 bases, with 12 bases between them. CDR3 residues: CASEGGPSTDTQYF. For the CDR3, the DNA is TGTGCCAGCGAGGGTGGGCCTAGCACAGATACGCAGTATTTT.

This clone appeared once. The chain couples TRBV19 to TRBJ2-2; D not resolved. Per the germline V gene, CDR1 is LNHDA and CDR2 is SQIVND (reference sequence). The CDR3 sequence is 13 residues long. The V end was cut by 3 bases, the J end by 2 bases, with 4 bases between. The CDR3, as DNA: TGTGCCAGTAGTATCGGTAACACCGGGGAGCTGTTTTTT. Protein: CASSIGNTGELFF.

This chain connects TRBV5-1 to TRBJ1-4, with unresolved D. The length of the CDR3 is 15 residues. V gave up 4 bases and J gave up 0 bases, with 10 bases separating them. Per germline, CDR1 SGHRS and CDR2 YFSETQ. The CDR3 DNA is TGCGCCAGCAGCGATGCCCGGGCAACTAATGAAAAACTGTTTTTT. Translating it yields CASSDARATNEKLFF. The whole variable domain, remainder taken from reference TRBV5-1 and TRBJ1-4, is KAGVTQTPRYLIKTRGQQVTLSCSPISGHRSVSWYQQTPGQGLQFLFEYFSETQRNKGNFPGRFSGRQFSNSRSEMNVSTLELGDSALYLCASSDARATNEKLFFGSGTQLSVL.

The genes are TRBV4-1 and TRBJ2-1, with D hard to call. Per germline, CDR1 MGHRA and CDR2 YSYEKL. The CDR3 consists of 18 residues. Trimming took 1 base from V and 2 from J, leaving 18 bases between them. The CDR3 DNA is TGCGCCAGCAGCCAAGTAGCTACCGGAGATTCAACCTACAATGAGCAGTTCTTC. This gives the protein CASSQVATGDSTYNEQFF.

The chain uses TRBV6-1 and TRBJ1-2; maybe TRBD1 (5 bases). The germline CDR1 and CDR2 sequences are MNHNS and SASEGT. CDR3 length: 13 amino acids. V shed 8 bases and J shed 3 bases, with 13 bases lying between them. Here the CDR3 reads CASVSGDYYGYTF. CDR3 nucleotide sequence: TGTGCCAGCGTATCGGGGGATTACTATGGCTACACCTTC.

V gene TRBV19 combines with J gene TRBJ1-4; possibly TRBD1 for D (6 bases). The germline V gene has CDR1 LNHDA and CDR2 SQIVND (reference sequence). The CDR3 is made up of 14 amino acids. Trimming shortened V by 1 base and J by 12 bases, and 15 bases separated the two germline ends. CDR3 protein: CASSIARGRPELFF. The CDR3 DNA reads TGTGCCAGTAGTATAGCCAGGGGCCGCCCGGAACTGTTTTTT. The full variable domain, rest sourced from reference TRBV19 and TRBJ1-4, is DGGITQSPKYLFRKEGQNVTLSCEQNLNHDAMYWYRQDPGQGLRLIYYSQIVNDFQKGDIAEGYSVSREKKESFPLTVTSAQKNPTAFYLCASSIARGRPELFFGSGTQLSVL.

V gene TRBV18 combines with J gene TRBJ2-7, with D possibly TRBD1 on 7 matching bases. This CDR3 spans 14 amino acids. Between the trimmed V and J ends, which lost 6 bases and 4 bases, there was a span of 16 bases. Germline CDR1 KGHSH, CDR2 LQKENI. CDR3 DNA sequence: TGTGCCAGCTCCACCGGAGGGGGCGGTTACGAGCAGTACGTC. Translating it yields CASSTGGGGYEQYV.

V gene TRBV9 combines with J gene TRBJ2-7, with TRBD2 matching over 7 bases. Germline V gives CDR1 SGDLS, CDR2 YYNGEE. The CDR3 spans 16 residues. V was clipped by 0 bases and J by 4 bases; unmatched bases: 10. The CDR3 bases are TGTGCCAGCAGCGTAGCAGCTAGCGGACAACCGTACGAGCAGTACTTC. Protein: CASSVAASGQPYEQYF.

CDR3 residues: CASSRATNEKLFF. CDR3 DNA sequence: TGTGCCAGCAGCAGGGCAACTAATGAAAAACTGTTTTTT. The chain carries TRBV27 and TRBJ1-4; possibly TRBD1 for D (5 bases). The CDR3 has 13 amino acids. The germline gives CDR1 MNHEY, CDR2 SMNVEV (reference sequence). Trimming pared 6 bases from V and 0 bases from J, leaving 5 bases between.

The genes are TRBV4-1 and TRBJ2-1; D is perhaps TRBD1 (6 bases). Germline lookup yields CDR1 MGHRA and CDR2 YSYEKL. V was pared by 1 base and J by 0 bases, with 10 bases between. The CDR3 has 16 amino acids. The CDR3 here is CASSQGTASSYNEQFF. CDR3 nucleotide sequence: TGCGCCAGCAGCCAAGGGACAGCCAGCTCCTACAATGAGCAGTTCTTC.

The chain is built from TRBV9 and TRBJ2-1; 10 positions match TRBD2. CDR1 SGDLS and CDR2 YYNGEE come from the germline V gene. Losses at the gene ends were 2 bases for V and 0 bases for J; bases not matched to a gene: 5. The CDR3 is 17 amino acids. The CDR3 region is CASSVWASGGSYNEQFF. Written as DNA, the CDR3 is TGTGCCAGCAGCGTGTGGGCTAGCGGGGGCTCCTACAATGAGCAGTTCTTC.

The chain recombines TRBV5-1 with TRBJ2-5; 7 nucleotides align to TRBD1. Germline CDR1 is SGHRS and CDR2 is YFSETQ. The CDR3 loop spans 13 amino acids. Losses at the gene ends were 10 bases for V and 2 bases for J; bases not matched to a gene: 8. The CDR3 loop reads CARTGVPQETQYF. Here the CDR3 DNA reads TGCGCCCGAACAGGGGTTCCGCAAGAGACCCAGTACTTC.

This rearrangement joins TRBV7-2 to TRBJ2-3; TRBD1 agrees at 11 bases. Germline V gene sequence: CDR1 SGHTA, CDR2 FQGNSA. The CDR3 runs 16 residues. Unmatched junction bases numbered 5, after V lost 3 bases and J lost 3 bases. The CDR3 sequence: CASSFGQGAQTDTQYF. The CDR3 DNA reads as TGTGCCAGCAGCTTCGGACAGGGGGCGCAAACAGATACGCAGTATTTT.

This clone was counted between two and nine times. V gene TRBV5-1 combines with J gene TRBJ2-3; 9 bases align to TRBD2. CDR3 length equals 15 residues. The V gene end was trimmed by 4 bases and the J gene end by 6 bases; junction bases not matched to a gene: 9. CDR1 SGHRS and CDR2 YFSETQ come from the germline V gene. In DNA, the CDR3 is TGCGCCAGCAGCACCGATGGGACTAGCATGGATACGCAGTATTTT. This codes for CASSTDGTSMDTQYF.

The chain carries TRBV19 and TRBJ1-1; no firm D call. Trimming left V 0 bases short and J 1 base short, with 6 bases between. Germline V gene data show CDR1 as LNHDA and CDR2 as SQIVND (reference sequence). The CDR3 extends over 14 amino acids. The CDR3 coding sequence is TGTGCCAGTAGTATAGAACTTGGGAACACTGAAGCTTTCTTT. Its protein product is CASSIELGNTEAFF.

The rearrangement links TRBV21-1 to TRBJ1-2; TRBD1 was called by the table and not checked on the DNA. TRBV21-1 counts as a pseudogene. This CDR3 has 15 residues. The CDR3 nucleotides read TGTGCCAGCAGCAAAGTGGGGGCAGGCCGCTATGGCTACACCTTC. Translated: CASSKVGAGRYGYTF.

This chain connects TRBV7-3 to TRBJ2-1; tentative D call: TRBD2 (6 bases). Deletions cut 3 bases from V and 10 bases from J, with 13 bases between. The CDR3 runs 13 residues. From germline, CDR1 is SGHTA and CDR2 FQGTGA. This chain's CDR3 is CASSLNRLDEQFF. In DNA form, the CDR3 reads TGTGCCAGCAGCTTGAATCGACTAGACGAGCAGTTCTTC.

CDR3 residues: CASSPPRGATEAFF. The CDR3 DNA follows: TGTGCCAGTAGTCCACCCCGGGGGGCCACTGAAGCTTTCTTT. The rearrangement joins TRBV19 to TRBJ1-1; weak D call: TRBD1 (6 bases). The germline V gene encodes CDR1 LNHDA and CDR2 SQIVND (reference sequence). This CDR3 has 14 residues. Trimming pared 5 bases from V and 4 bases from J, leaving 14 bases between.

CDR3 bases: TGTGCCAGTAGTTGGGGGGAAGGAGCTTTCTTT. The encoded protein is CASSWGEGAFF. The rearrangement uses TRBV19 and TRBJ1-1, with TRBD1 as a possible D gene (5 bases). The CDR3 extends over 11 amino acids. Per germline, CDR1 LNHDA and CDR2 SQIVND (reference sequence). The V end was cut by 5 bases, the J end by 10 bases, with 11 bases between.

This clone was counted a few times. The chain joins TRBV6-1 to TRBJ1-6, with a tentative D call TRBD1 (6 bases). The CDR3 consists of 14 residues. CDR1 is MNHNS, CDR2 SASEGT, per germline. The germline V and J ends were trimmed by 5 bases and 9 bases, with 14 bases remaining between them. The CDR3 DNA follows: TGTGCCAGCAGTATCCGGACAGATACTTCACCCCTCCACTTT. Translated, it gives CASSIRTDTSPLHF.